Sequencing of this T cell receptor beta chain was carried out in a study of T cell responses to AZD1222 COVID-19 vaccine (dated by TCRdb to the early 2020s). In terms of the full investigation: AZD1222 recipients given second doses at about 4 weeks or at about 12 weeks were pooled, since spike-specific TCR depth and breadth were not found to differ between the two schedules. A total of over 230 trial participants underwent TCR sequencing, of whom more than 200 had received two doses of AZD1222 and some 25 had received two doses of the MenACWY control vaccine. Trial participants were enrolled by age into subgroups of 18-55, 56-69 and 70-plus years, and 148, 28 and 57 TCR-sequenced participants, respectively, were included in these subgroups. Overall results and qualifications from the work: The whole spike protein was spanned by vaccine-associated CD4 TCRs, and dominant responses were seen in regions 160-218 and 743-854. No day 14 peak-response samples were available, so repertoires were characterized only after the peak T cell response. After two AZD1222 doses, spike-specific TCR breadth and depth were significantly higher than at day 0 and than in MenACWY recipients. Nearly half of unique spike-specific TCRs reportedly recognized epitopes outside regions mutated in the B.1.351 and B.1.1.7 variants. The 56-69-year group was small, and its depth increase did not reach significance, likely because of low power. Participants were mostly white British and included more females than males, and it was suggested by the authors that clonal diversity may have been underestimated. Conclusions about previously exposed vaccinees are limited because only five or six AZD1222 recipients were SARS-CoV-2 seropositive at baseline.

The time point label corresponds to: baseline before first vaccination. Samples from vaccinated people were obtained from the UK trials COV001 and COV002, which included a single-blind randomized controlled phase 2/3 trial of AZD1222 (ChAdOx1 nCoV-19) in healthy adults. For TCRbeta chain sequencing, PBMC samples were collected from trial participants at day 0 and at day 28 after the second dose. The CDR3 regions of human TCRbeta chains were analyzed by immunosequencing. The published analysis was carried out like this. TCRs in the repertoires were compared against a reference library of SARS-CoV-2-specific TCRs that had been generated with the MIRA antigen-specificity platform. Breadth was defined as the fraction of unique TCRs that were SARS-CoV-2-associated, and depth was defined as the fraction of total T cells that were SARS-CoV-2-associated. Using the MIRA data, each spike-specific TCR was mapped to the spike region that the TCR reacts to and placed in a CD4 or CD8 class. Log10-transformed breadth and depth values were compared by one-way ANOVA with Sidak's multiple comparisons tests. TCRdb retrieved this table from immuneACCESS and kept in-frame rearrangements only. Not all clones are present; in checked studies, unresolved V genes account for under half, and no reason is known for the remainder. V and J calls and clone size are those listed in that table; D and trimming were worked out from the DNA. A total of approximately 100,000 clones appear in this sample, about 93% of them only once. Roughly 5% of the sample lies in the top ten.

Concerning this clone: It lacks a known antigen. Within one base of it there is no much larger clone, and no base qualities were kept.

The sequencing here drew on peripheral blood, taken on day 0 of AZD1222 vaccination. The TCR was taken from an adult in good health.

The DNA sequence is TGTGCCAGCAGTTTGACAGGCAGCGAGACCCAGTACTTC. This yields the protein CASSLTGSETQYF. The rearrangement combines TRBV5-4 with TRBJ2-5, with TRBD1 tentatively as D gene (6 bases match). Trimming removed 5 bases from V and 5 bases from J, leaving 13 bases between the germline ends. CDR1 SGHNT and CDR2 YYREEE are derived from the germline V gene (reference sequence). Including cysteine and phenylalanine, the CDR3 has 13 amino acids. Only CDR3 DNA remains: 39 bases, in frame from the first base. Joined to the reference TRBV5-4 and TRBJ2-5 proteins, this CDR3 gives the full variable domain: ETGVTQSPTHLIKTRGQQVTLRCSSQSGHNTVSWYQQALGQGPQFIFQYYREEENGRGNFPPRFSGLQFPNYSSELNVNALELDDSALYLCASSLTGSETQYFGPGTRLLVL.